The following is a T cell receptor (beta chain) sequence with its context. Its cognate antigen is unknown. This sample is drawn from a study of CD8 T cells in Susac syndrome. Study results and limitations: Susac CD8+ cells expanded clonally the most in TEMRA cells and in active patients. The study's TCR sequencing and HLA analysis drew on a certain number of individuals. That number was acknowledged as relatively small.

The authors reverse transcribed roughly 0.5 to 1 ug RNA with random hexamers. TCR beta CDR3 was amplified by immunoSEQ multiplex PCR. This amplification extended across 54 Vbeta and 13 Jbeta segments. In TCRdb, the immunoSEQ multiplex PCR reads were re-called with MiXCR into one record per CDR3 protein. There are approximately 49,000 distinct CDR3 sequences in the sample; 85% to 95% occur only once, and 0.75% lies in the top ten. CDR3 size: 15 residues. Germline CDR1 is SGHDT and CDR2 is YYEEEE. V gave up 6 bases and J gave up 0 bases, with 15 bases separating them. The T cells that were sequenced for TCR beta were CD8+ and CD4+ cells from blood.

This receptor was identified in a human donor with Susac syndrome. Sequencing input: CD8+ T cells from PBMCs. J is TRBJ1-2 and V is TRBV5-6, with D possibly matching TRBD1 (5 bases). In DNA form, the CDR3 reads TGTGCCAGCAACCCGTCTCTGGGGCCTAACTATGGCTACACCTTC. This codes for CASNPSLGPNYGYTF.